This TCR beta chain was identified in a study of T cells in localized non-small cell lung cancer. Notes on the study in general: Because only a single region of the tumor was sequenced, heterogeneity remains possible. Tumor showed lower T cell clonality than uninvolved adjacent lung, where it was highest.

About this clone: What it binds is unknown.

Only in-frame clones appear in the TCRdb table, and some are missing; sequencing was by immunoSEQ multiplex PCR. Seen here are over 55,000 clones, 85% to 90% observed once, and the top ten hold approximately 2%. Per the germline V gene, CDR1 is SGHDT and CDR2 is YYEEEE. With V trimmed by 4 bases and J by 4 bases, 4 bases remained unmatched. The CDR3 covers 13 residues. The chain has TRBV5-6 and TRBJ1-2; 7 nucleotides align to TRBD1. Source: peripheral blood, taken before any cancer treatment. The TCR comes from a woman aged 35-75 years with stage I lung adenocarcinoma. The chain's CDR3 is CASSPGQLYGYTF. CDR3 bases: TGTGCCAGCAGCCCGGGACAGCTCTATGGCTACACCTTC.